The present TCR beta chain was sequenced within a study of OX40 agonist ivuxolimab in advanced cancers. Study-wide background: Intravenous ivuxolimab at 0.01 to 10 mg/kg was given to patients every 2 weeks. Averaging roughly 60 years in age, with a range of about 23 to 90, the cohort was about 85% male.

Produced via immunoSEQ multiplex PCR; TCRdb's table is partial and in-frame only. The sample has fewer than 90,000 clones; around nine tenths are singletons. Points from the study as a whole: Partial responders receiving 0.1-3.0 mg/kg showed among the lowest clonal expansion. Certain nonresponding patients likewise had low normalized T-cell clonal expansion.

Details on this clone: No antigen is known for it.

Germline CDR1 is SGHRS and CDR2 is YFSETQ. The V gene lost 3 bases and the J gene lost 2 bases, with 13 bases spanning the gap. The CDR3 is made up of 15 amino acids. The clonotype originates from an adult with an advanced solid tumor such as melanoma, head and neck, liver or kidney cancer. This material consisted of CD4+ or CD8+ T cells sorted from blood, taken in a trial of the OX40 agonist ivuxolimab. The V gene is TRBV5-1, the J gene TRBJ2-3; D may be TRBD2 (6 bases). The chain's CDR3 is CASSSLGLITDTQYF. CDR3 DNA: TGCGCCAGCAGCTCCCTTGGACTAATCACAGATACGCAGTATTTT. The variable domain in full, with the rest retrieved from reference TRBV5-1 and TRBJ2-3, is KAGVTQTPRYLIKTRGQQVTLSCSPISGHRSVSWYQQTPGQGLQFLFEYFSETQRNKGNFPGRFSGRQFSNSRSEMNVSTLELGDSALYLCASSSLGLITDTQYFGPGTRLTVL.